This TCR beta chain was recovered during a study of cytomegalovirus exposure and HLA in healthy donors. This CDR3 is 24 amino acids long. The study ran its PCR with 60 Vbeta and 13 Jbeta primers. The data were produced by immunoSEQ multiplex PCR, yet TCRdb's version contains in-frame clones alone and is incomplete. The table lists 60,000 to 80,000 clones, more than 70% of them singletons. Sequencing input: PBMCs. The clonotype was recovered from a woman in her 30s in good health and CMV-seronegative. The rearrangement uses TRBV21-1 and TRBJ2-1; the D call of TRBD2 is as the table states it, not checked on the DNA. TRBV21-1 is recorded as a pseudogene. CDR3 coding DNA: TGTGCCAGCAGCATTGTTGTGGGAGACAGGAGCGGGAGGGCCGTTTTCAGCTCCTACAATGAGCAGTTCTTC. Translated: CASSIVVGDRSGRAVFSSYNEQFF.